Listed below are T cell receptor beta chains from one sample, sequenced in a study of cytomegalovirus exposure and HLA in healthy donors. The protocol was immunoSEQ multiplex PCR, while the TCRdb copy is restricted to in-frame clones and leaves out a portion. The repertoire holds about 270,000 clones, with around 66% as singletons. The specimen was PBMCs. The receptors were sampled from a female donor in good health and CMV-seronegative. CDR3s leave out the opening cysteine and the closing phenylalanine or tryptophan.

v_call: TRBV19; j_call: TRBJ1-2; cdr3_aa: ASSIGTGGFYT
v_call: TRBV5-1; j_call: TRBJ2-2; cdr3_aa: ASSLGGTANTGELF
v_call: TRBV7-9; j_call: TRBJ1-1; cdr3_aa: SSSFGQGSNTEAF
v_call: TRBV13; j_call: TRBJ2-1; cdr3_aa: ASSPSSGRNNEQF
v_call: TRBV7-9; j_call: TRBJ2-3; cdr3_aa: ASSFYIGRKLDTQY
v_call: TRBV27; j_call: TRBJ2-1; cdr3_aa: ASSSDSFNEQF
v_call: TRBV5-4; j_call: TRBJ1-5; cdr3_aa: ASSSGTGVAQPQH
v_call: TRBV27; j_call: TRBJ2-5; cdr3_aa: ASGSSGRETQY
v_call: TRBV7-6; j_call: TRBJ1-2; cdr3_aa: ASSLTLTGVGYT
v_call: TRBV7-9; j_call: TRBJ2-7; cdr3_aa: SSSRSGIYEQY
v_call: TRBV19; j_call: TRBJ1-2; cdr3_aa: ASSIDLPGQGRYGYT
v_call: TRBV18; j_call: TRBJ2-4; cdr3_aa: ASSLTVTKNIQY
v_call: TRBV11-3; j_call: TRBJ2-5; cdr3_aa: ASSHRSGSTQETQY
v_call: TRBV6-6; j_call: TRBJ1-5; cdr3_aa: ASTTGGKRQPQH
v_call: TRBV11-2; j_call: TRBJ2-3; cdr3_aa: ASSPGLAGGDTQY
v_call: TRBV7-9; j_call: TRBJ2-7; cdr3_aa: SSSRQGREQY
v_call: TRBV29-1; j_call: TRBJ2-1; cdr3_aa: SVVRTSGYNEQF
v_call: TRBV4-1; j_call: TRBJ2-7; cdr3_aa: ASSQELQGYEQY
v_call: TRBV28; j_call: TRBJ1-1; cdr3_aa: ASSLGAGTEAF
v_call: TRBV19; j_call: TRBJ1-4; cdr3_aa: ASRAGLATNEKLF
v_call: TRBV27; j_call: TRBJ2-1; cdr3_aa: ASGPAGMPYNEQF
v_call: TRBV29-1; j_call: TRBJ1-1; cdr3_aa: SVVHRNTEAF
v_call: TRBV5-6; j_call: TRBJ1-2; cdr3_aa: ASSGRTGGRGYT
v_call: TRBV25-1; j_call: TRBJ2-5; cdr3_aa: ASRGAGLGQETQY
v_call: TRBV28; j_call: TRBJ2-7; cdr3_aa: ASGEGTGFYEQY
v_call: TRBV9; j_call: TRBJ2-1; cdr3_aa: ASSVDGGGSSYNEQF
v_call: TRBV5-4; j_call: TRBJ1-5; cdr3_aa: ASSSTGSNQPQH
v_call: TRBV7-9; j_call: TRBJ1-1; cdr3_aa: ASIPGQGEDTEAF
v_call: TRBV7-9; j_call: TRBJ2-2; cdr3_aa: ASSLVAGTGELF
v_call: TRBV27; j_call: TRBJ2-2; cdr3_aa: ASSLLANPQNTGELF
v_call: TRBV20-1; j_call: TRBJ1-4; cdr3_aa: RQPTNEKLF
v_call: TRBV7-2; j_call: TRBJ2-7; cdr3_aa: ASSLKRAGVEEQY